The 16 T cell receptor beta chains reported below all come from one sample, sequenced in a study of T-cell memory formation after mild COVID-19. TCRdb ran MiXCR on the 5' RACE reads and lists one entry per CDR3 protein. The profile shows about 280,000 distinct CDR3 sequences, roughly 8.2% of them singletons. The specimen was PBMCs or a T cell subset sorted from them (not recorded which). Source of these receptors: a man aged 18-30 years who had mild COVID-19 (a few samples of this study predate the infection). Cell type and time point are not known.

The rearrangement links TRBV18 to TRBJ1-2; D uncertain. The CDR3 runs to 13 residues. Per germline, CDR1 KGHSH and CDR2 LQKENI. The V end lost 6 bases, the J end lost 6 bases, and 14 bases lay between the germline ends. The CDR3 DNA reads TGTGCCAGCTCCCGGACTGAGCAGCATGGCTACACCTTC. Protein product: CASSRTEQHGYTF.

This clonotype has just a few counts. The rearrangement links TRBV12-3 or TRBV12-4 to TRBJ2-3; weak D call: TRBD2 (6 bases). The V and J ends lost 4 bases and 3 bases respectively, with 14 bases between them. CDR3 size: 15 residues. The CDR3 DNA is TGTGCCAGCAGTTCCCGGCCAGGGAGGACAGATACGCAGTATTTT. Its protein is CASSSRPGRTDTQYF.

Ten or more counts support this clonotype. The chain uses TRBV5-6 and TRBJ2-1; D perhaps matches TRBD1 (6 bases). V was clipped by 7 bases and J by 2 bases, with 13 bases between them. The CDR3 length is 14 residues. Germline CDR1 and CDR2: SGHDT and YYEEEE. The CDR3 reads CASLLQGTYNEQFF. The CDR3 nucleotides read TGTGCCAGCTTACTACAGGGAACCTACAATGAGCAGTTCTTC. The variable domain in full, completed from reference TRBV5-6 and TRBJ2-1, reads DAGVTQSPTHLIKTRGQQVTLRCSPKSGHDTVSWYQQALGQGPQFIFQYYEEEERQRGNFPDRFSGHQFPNYSSELNVNALLLGDSALYLCASLLQGTYNEQFFGPGTRLTVL.

CDR3 in amino acids: CASSLGQGGGDTQYF. DNA for the CDR3: TGCGCCAGCAGCTTGGGACAGGGAGGAGGAGATACGCAGTATTTT. The chain has TRBV5-1 and TRBJ2-3, with D possibly being TRBD1 (7 bases). V dropped 0 bases and J dropped 5 bases, with 13 bases sitting between them. The germline V gene encodes CDR1 SGHRS and CDR2 YFSETQ. This CDR3 region has 15 residues.

This clonotype has a handful of counts. The chain uses TRBV18 and TRBJ2-7, with TRBD2 identical over 11 bases. V was pared by 5 bases and J by 3 bases, with 9 bases of the junction left unmatched. Germline CDR1 KGHSH, CDR2 LQKENI. CDR3 length equals 16 residues. DNA of the CDR3: TGTGCCAGCTCAGTGGGTATCGGGACTAGCGGCTACGAGCAGTACGTC. It yields the protein CASSVGIGTSGYEQYV.

The V gene is TRBV5-1, the J gene TRBJ2-1, with D uncertain. The CDR3 has 13 amino acids. V lost 2 bases and J lost 5, with 8 bases in between. Germline V lookup: CDR1 SGHRS, CDR2 YFSETQ. The CDR3 protein is CASSFAANNEQFF. The CDR3 bases are TGCGCCAGCAGCTTTGCAGCTAACAATGAGCAGTTCTTC.

The DNA for the CDR3 is TGTGCCAGCAGTCGGGAGGGGGGCGGTGTGAGCAATCAGCCCCAGCATTTT. It translates to CASSREGGGVSNQPQHF. The chain combines TRBV6-5 with TRBJ1-5; tentatively, D is TRBD1 (6 bases). CDR3 size: 17 residues. Looked up from germline, CDR1 is MNHEY and CDR2 is SVGAGI. Trimming stripped 5 bases from V and 1 base from J, with 18 bases between.

This clonotype was counted at least ten times. The V call is TRBV18, the J call TRBJ2-7, with 10 nucleotides matching TRBD1. The germline gives CDR1 KGHSH, CDR2 LQKENI. Germline trimming cut 5 bases from V and 4 bases from J; bases unmatched to any gene: 8. This CDR3 has 15 residues. The CDR3 DNA reads as TGTGCCAGCTCAGCAGCCGGGACAGGGGATTACGAGCAGTACTTC. Residues: CASSAAGTGDYEQYF.

This clonotype occurred a few times. The chain has TRBV20-1 and TRBJ2-1; 8 bases match TRBD1. Germline CDR1 reads DFQATT; CDR2 reads SNEGSKA (reference sequence). The CDR3 is made up of 15 amino acids. J lost 6 bases, V lost 5 bases, and 12 bases had no gene match. CDR3 protein: CSASWTGWRVNEQFF. The DNA for the CDR3 is TGCAGTGCTTCCTGGACAGGGTGGAGGGTCAATGAGCAGTTCTTC.

This rearrangement joins TRBV5-6 to TRBJ2-7; 7 bases are a match to TRBD1. From germline, CDR1 is SGHDT and CDR2 YYEEEE. After removal of 4 bases from V and 3 bases from J, the junction contained 4 bases not matched to a gene. The CDR3 consists of 13 residues. The CDR3 sequence is CASSPQGVYEQYF. DNA of the CDR3: TGTGCCAGCAGCCCTCAGGGGGTCTACGAGCAGTACTTC.

V is TRBV11-2 and J is TRBJ2-6, with 7 bases identical to TRBD2. The germline V gene encodes CDR1 SGHAT and CDR2 FQNNGV. Losses at the gene ends were 5 bases for V and 0 bases for J; bases not matched to a gene: 13. The CDR3 covers 19 residues. CDR3 coding DNA: TGTGCCAGCAGCGCGCGCCTTCCGGGGGGTGTCTCTGGGGCCAACGTCCTGACTTTC. Translation gives CASSARLPGGVSGANVLTF.

This clonotype was seen many times. The chain carries TRBV12-3 or TRBV12-4 and TRBJ1-6; 10 nucleotides match TRBD1. J lost 3 bases, V lost 3 bases, and 2 bases had no gene match. This CDR3 has 16 residues. DNA of the CDR3: TGTGCCAGCAGTTTCTGGACAGGGGGCTATAATTCACCCCTCCACTTT. It is translated as CASSFWTGGYNSPLHF.

DNA of the CDR3: TGTGCCAGCAGTCGTTTGGGGGGCACTGAAGCTTTCTTT. Encoded protein: CASSRLGGTEAFF. V gene TRBV27 combines with J gene TRBJ1-1, with a weak D call TRBD1 (5 bases). The CDR3 is 13 amino acids. With 5 bases removed from V and 4 bases from J, the gap between germline ends came to 11 bases. CDR1 and CDR2 (germline): MNHEY, SMNVEV (reference sequence).

The V call is TRBV20-1, the J call TRBJ2-5; 12 bases agree with TRBD2. The germline V gene encodes CDR1 DFQATT and CDR2 SNEGSKA (reference sequence). The CDR3 spans 14 residues. J gave up 3 bases and V 5 bases, and 4 bases lay outside the gene matches. This CDR3 is CSASLAGGEETQYF. CDR3 DNA sequence: TGCAGTGCTTCACTAGCGGGGGGCGAAGAGACCCAGTACTTC.

The table lists this clonotype with a few counts. The chain couples TRBV11-2 to TRBJ1-5; D remains unclear. CDR1 and CDR2 (germline): SGHAT, FQNNGV. This CDR3 contains 11 residues. The ends were cut back, 5 bases at V and 9 bases at J, with 8 bases in the middle. In DNA, the CDR3 is TGTGCCAGCAGCCCAGAGTGGCCCCAGCATTTT. Translated: CASSPEWPQHF.

The rearrangement links TRBV6-1 to TRBJ2-3, with D unresolved. Trimming removed 2 bases from V and 6 bases from J, with 15 bases in between. Germline V gene data show CDR1 as MNHNS and CDR2 as SASEGT. The CDR3 length is 15 residues. The CDR3 DNA follows: TGTGCCAGCAGTGAATCCTTGATTAGGTCTGATACGCAGTATTTT. Residues: CASSESLIRSDTQYF.